This entry lists 4 T cell receptor beta chains sequenced from one sample in a study of CD8 T cells in ankylosing spondylitis. Via MiXCR, TCRdb re-called the 5' RACE reads, giving one row per CDR3 protein. The sample consists of about 39,000 distinct CDR3 sequences, about a tenth of them appearing once. Sequencing used blood, either unsorted or a sorted T cell fraction (not recorded which). Receptors were obtained from a male donor with ankylosing spondylitis or in good health (not recorded which).

This clonotype occurred a few times. The chain is built from TRBV2 and TRBJ2-7; 9 bases match TRBD1. Germline V lookup: CDR1 SNHLY, CDR2 FYNNEI. Trimming removed 8 bases from V and 7 bases from J; junction bases left unmatched: 3. This CDR3 comprises 11 residues. The CDR3 nucleotides read TGTGCCAGCCTAGGACAGGGGGAGCAGTACTTC. Translated: CASLGQGEQYF.

The rearrangement joins TRBV4-1 to TRBJ1-1; TRBD1 agrees at 10 bases. Germline values: CDR1 MGHRA, CDR2 YSYEKL. The CDR3 totals 16 residues. V shed 1 base and J 5 bases; nucleotides not matched to a gene: 7. The CDR3 loop reads CASSQVRQGAGTEAFF. As DNA, the CDR3 is TGCGCCAGCAGCCAAGTCCGACAGGGGGCAGGGACTGAAGCTTTCTTT.

Ten or more counts support this clonotype. The CDR3 DNA reads as TGTGCCAGCAGTTTATCCGGGGATTCACCCCTCCACTTT. The encoded protein is CASSLSGDSPLHF. The rearrangement joins TRBV12-3 or TRBV12-4 to TRBJ1-6; D not certain. V lost 2 bases and J 8 bases, leaving 7 bases between the germline ends. This CDR3 has 13 amino acids.

In its sample, this clonotype was seen many times. In this CDR3 the conserved last residue, phenylalanine or tryptophan, is missing, so a read error is likely. The chain couples TRBV5-1 to TRBJ2-5; TRBD1 aligns across 7 bases. Germline-derived CDR1 and CDR2 are SGHRS and YFSETQ. Trimming took 0 bases from V and 4 from J; bases not matched to a gene: 3. The CDR3 has 14 residues. In DNA, the CDR3 is TGCGCCAGCAGCTTGGGCCAGGGGGTAGAGACCCAGTACTTA. This codes for CASSLGQGVETQYL.